A single sample is the source of the 17 T cell receptor beta chains below, sequenced in a study of regulatory T cells in long-lasting Graves disease. Time point of the sample: newly diagnosed GD, antithyroid drugs for less than 3 months. The TCR library was made from RNA extracted from PBMCs. Construction of TCR beta libraries relied on iRepertoire HTBI primers and on Arm-PCR targeting CDR3 regions. TCRdb reprocessed the multiplex PCR reads with MiXCR, giving one entry per CDR3 protein. The table has about 400,000 distinct CDR3 sequences, around 16% seen once. The data also belong to a second study, concerning T cells in Graves' hyperthyroidism and ophthalmopathy.

Sequenced material: peripheral blood mononuclear cells (PBMCs), taken at new diagnosis, from a patient treated with antithyroid drugs. These receptors came from a woman in her thirties or forties with Graves disease.

This clonotype was counted ten times or more. The CDR3 protein is CASSPREDTQYF. The CDR3 nucleotides read TGTGCCAGCAGCCCCAGGGAAGATACGCAGTATTTT. The V call is TRBV3-1, the J call TRBJ2-3, with D possibly TRBD1 on 5 matching bases. Germline lookup yields CDR1 LGHDT and CDR2 YNNKEL (reference sequence). The CDR3 runs 12 residues. The ends were cut back, 4 bases at V and 5 bases at J, with 7 bases in the middle.

This clonotype was detected many times. The chain links TRBV6-5 to TRBJ1-3, with D unclear. Germline loops: CDR1 MNHEY, CDR2 SVGAGI. CDR3 size: 16 residues. V was shortened by 2 bases and J by 0 bases, with 11 bases between the two germline ends. CDR3 DNA sequence: TGTGCCAGCAGTTACGATCGGGGTCCCTCTGGAAACACCATATATTTT. Its translation: CASSYDRGPSGNTIYF.

This sequence joins TRBV19 and TRBJ1-1, with D possibly matching TRBD1 (6 bases). In germline, CDR1 is LNHDA, CDR2 SQIVND (reference sequence). Trimming took 2 bases from V and 5 from J, leaving 12 bases between them. The CDR3 sequence is 14 residues long. CDR3 sequence (DNA): TGTGCCAGTAGTATATGGGGGCGCCAAACTGAAGCTTTCTTT. This gives the protein CASSIWGRQTEAFF.

Comments on this clonotype: This could be a read error, since a much larger clone is one nucleotide away. J is TRBJ2-3 and V is TRBV11-2; D is ambiguous. The CDR3 is 15 amino acids. The germline V gene has CDR1 SGHAT and CDR2 FQNNGV. V lost 3 bases to trimming and J lost 0 bases, with 10 bases between them. The chain's CDR3 is CASSFVLFSTDTQYF. The CDR3 DNA is TGTGCCAGCAGCTTTGTTCTGTTTAGCACAGATACGCAGTATTTT.

This clonotype was recorded many times. This chain links TRBV28 with TRBJ2-7; possibly TRBD2 for D (5 bases). Trimming removed 4 bases at V and 4 bases at J, with 8 bases between. CDR1 and CDR2 (germline): MDHEN, SYDVKM. This CDR3 region has 12 residues. The CDR3 is CASSSRTYEQYF. CDR3 DNA: TGTGCCAGCAGTTCCCGGACTTACGAGCAGTACTTC.

Only a few counts were recorded for this clonotype. This chain uses TRBV25-1 with TRBJ1-4; D perhaps matches TRBD1 (6 bases). The CDR3 length is 13 residues. Germline loops: CDR1 MGHDK, CDR2 SYGVNS. V was cut by 8 bases and J by 4 bases, with 11 bases left in between. CDR3 nucleotide sequence: TGTGCCAGCGGCGACAGGATTAATGAAAAACTGTTTTTT. Translated, it gives CASGDRINEKLFF.

This clonotype was found many times. The chain employs TRBV5-1 and TRBJ2-2; D tentatively reads TRBD1 or TRBD2 (5 bases each). CDR3 length: 16 residues. Germline lookup yields CDR1 SGHRS and CDR2 YFSETQ. V lost 0 bases and J lost 1, with 10 bases in between. For the CDR3, the DNA is TGCGCCAGCAGCTTGGCCGGGACGGTGAACACCGGGGAGCTGTTTTTT. It codes for CASSLAGTVNTGELFF.

This clonotype showed up just a few times. The chain carries TRBV4-1 and TRBJ1-4, with TRBD1 matching 7 bases. The CDR3 is made up of 15 amino acids. The ends lost 4 bases at V and 4 bases at J; junction bases unmatched: 6. From germline, CDR1 is MGHRA and CDR2 YSYEKL. The CDR3 reads CASSPAGQINEKLFF. Written as DNA, the CDR3 is TGCGCCAGCAGCCCCGCGGGACAGATTAATGAAAAACTGTTTTTT.

The chain employs TRBV4-1 and TRBJ2-3; TRBD1 might be the D (6 bases). The V gene lost 4 bases and the J gene lost 2 bases, with 28 bases spanning the gap. The germline CDR1 and CDR2 sequences are MGHRA and YSYEKL. The CDR3 length is 20 residues. Here the CDR3 reads CASSPRGRGTTKTVTDTQYF. CDR3 DNA sequence: TGCGCCAGCAGCCCTAGGGGCAGGGGTACAACTAAAACGGTCACAGATACGCAGTATTTT.

The V and J genes are TRBV4-1 and TRBJ2-7, with 7 bases aligning to TRBD1. V was clipped by 4 bases and J by 0 bases; unmatched bases: 9. Germline values: CDR1 MGHRA, CDR2 YSYEKL. The CDR3 is 16 amino acids. CDR3: CASSRQVGQSSYEQYF. Written as DNA, the CDR3 is TGCGCCAGCAGCCGCCAAGTGGGACAGAGCTCCTACGAGCAGTACTTC.

The sample holds many counts of this clonotype. J is TRBJ2-5 and V is TRBV9, with D possibly being TRBD2 (5 bases). This CDR3 is built from 15 residues. Trimming cost V 4 bases and J 3 bases, with 16 bases left between them. CDR1 is SGDLS and CDR2 is YYNGEE in the germline V gene. Written as DNA, the CDR3 is TGTGCCAGCAGCCCCTCCCTCGGAGCGGAAGAGACCCAGTACTTC. Translation gives CASSPSLGAEETQYF.

This clonotype has ten or more counts. This chain joins TRBV28 and TRBJ2-2, with 10 positions matching TRBD1. Germline CDR1 reads MDHEN; CDR2 reads SYDVKM. V was pared by 3 bases and J by 0 bases, with 10 bases of the junction left unmatched. CDR3 length equals 19 residues. The CDR3 loop is CASSLLGTGARPNTGELFF. The CDR3 nucleotides read TGTGCCAGCAGTTTGCTCGGGACAGGGGCTCGCCCGAACACCGGGGAGCTGTTTTTT.

This clonotype occurred many times. The CDR3 DNA is TGTGCCAGCTCAGCACAGGAGGTTGAAAAACTGTTTTTT. Amino acids: CASSAQEVEKLFF. The V gene is TRBV18, the J gene TRBJ1-4; a weak D match, TRBD1 (5 bases). V lost 5 bases to trimming and J lost 7 bases, with 11 bases between them. CDR1 KGHSH and CDR2 LQKENI come from the germline V gene. This CDR3 spans 13 amino acids.

The rearrangement joins TRBV4-3 to TRBJ2-1, with 9 bases that match TRBD2. The V gene end was trimmed by 0 bases and the J gene end by 0 bases; junction bases not matched to a gene: 3. Germline V CDR1 and CDR2: LGHNA, YSLEER. The CDR3 consists of 17 residues. The CDR3 nucleotides are TGCGCCAGCAGCCAAGATGAGACTAGCGGCTCCTACAATGAGCAGTTCTTC. Residues: CASSQDETSGSYNEQFF.

The chain is built from TRBV5-1 and TRBJ2-1; TRBD2 matches 7 bases. V was pared by 4 bases and J by 2 bases, with 6 bases of the junction left unmatched. This CDR3 is 15 amino acids long. Looked up from germline, CDR1 is SGHRS and CDR2 is YFSETQ. CDR3 in DNA: TGCGCCAGCAGCGCGACTAGCACCCCCTACAATGAGCAGTTCTTC. Translating gives CASSATSTPYNEQFF.

This clonotype was picked up many times. A much larger clone is a single base away; this may be a read error. The chain couples TRBV9 to TRBJ2-7; TRBD2 matches at 14 bases. J lost 5 bases, V lost 4 bases, and 5 bases had no gene match. The CDR3 is made up of 15 amino acids. Germline CDR1 and CDR2: SGDLS and YYNGEE. The CDR3 DNA reads TGTGCCAGCAGCTTAGGGACTAGCGGGAGCCACGAGCAGTACTTC. Translated, it gives CASSLGTSGSHEQYF.

As regards this clonotype: Possible read error: a much larger clone is one base away. The J gene is TRBJ2-7, the V gene TRBV7-2, with 8 positions matching TRBD2. Per the germline V gene, CDR1 is SGHTA and CDR2 is FQGNSA. This CDR3 has 17 amino acids. This CDR3 is CGSSLASLAGGLGEQYF. CDR3 DNA: TGTGGCAGCAGCTTAGCGAGTTTGGCGGGAGGCCTTGGCGAGCAGTACTTC.